Reported below is one TCR beta chain. This specimen belongs to a study of shared T cell receptors in the human thymus. V was trimmed by 1 base and J by 3 bases, leaving 13 bases between them. Germline CDR1 LGHNA, CDR2 YSLEER. CDR3 length: 15 amino acids. Data came from immunoSEQ multiplex PCR; TCRdb stores just in-frame clones and leaves some out. The sample lists about 730,000 clones, approximately 83% occurring once. The sample was also linked to a second study, of human thymus T cells. This second report adds: Thymus tissue was removed during corrective cardiac surgery. Repertoires sampled from thymus and blood appeared biased in V and J gene usage.

This receptor was taken from a girl less than two years old with a congenital heart defect. Sample: thymocytes. The chain recombines TRBV4-3 with TRBJ2-7; a weak D match, TRBD2 (5 bases). The chain's CDR3 is CASSQAGGGYYEQYF. The CDR3 DNA reads TGCGCCAGCAGCCAAGCTGGTGGCGGGTACTACGAGCAGTACTTC.